This TCR beta chain was sequenced for a study of T cell clonotyping in hematopoietic cell transplantation. The wider study: Recipient samples before transplant were obtained post-cytoreduction. Findings and caveats of the study: At the given depth, recipient repertoires were over 95% de novo clonotypes.

Time point in this sample: recipient sample about 28 days before transplant, after cytoreduction. CDR3 length: 14 residues. V lost 5 bases and J lost 4; bases outside the gene matches: 7. Germline V gene data show CDR1 as LNHDA and CDR2 as SQIVND (reference sequence). Repertoires were generated with immunoSEQ multiplex PCR, while TCRdb's copy carries only in-frame clones and drops some. Of tens of thousands of clones detected, around 84% appear once; the ten largest clones hold 5.9%. Concerning this clone itself: What it binds is unknown.

The V call is TRBV19, the J call TRBJ1-2, with 7 bases matching TRBD1. The sample consisted of peripheral blood mononuclear cells, taken before stem cell transplant. The receptor was isolated from a man aged 60-69 years with biphenotypic leukemia. Some clones in this sample may be carry-over from other donors' samples. In nucleotides, the CDR3 is TGTGCCAGTAGTCCAGGGGGTCGGAGCTATGGCTACACCTTC. Protein: CASSPGGRSYGYTF.